Presented here are 24 T cell receptor beta chains from one specimen sequenced in a study of cytomegalovirus exposure and HLA in healthy donors. 60 Vbeta and 13 Jbeta primers were used in PCR. Profiled with immunoSEQ multiplex PCR; TCRdb holds only in-frame clones, not every one. This sample yields 120,000 to 150,000 clones, of which around three quarters are seen a single time; roughly an eighth belongs to the top ten. Sequencing was performed on PBMCs. All receptors derive from a man in his forties in good health and CMV-seropositive.

The chain has TRBV5-4 and TRBJ2-6; D gene uncertain. The CDR3 spans 14 residues. Germline V CDR1 and CDR2: SGHNT, YYREEE (reference sequence). Trimming removed 1 base at V and 0 bases at J, with 2 bases between. The CDR3 DNA follows: TGTGCCAGCAGCTTGCTCTCTGGGGCCAACGTCCTGACTTTC. This translates into CASSLLSGANVLTF.

The V and J genes are TRBV9 and TRBJ2-3; 8 positions agree with TRBD2. With 4 bases clipped from V and 4 bases from J, the junction kept 8 bases outside the gene matches. CDR3 length: 15 amino acids. Germline-derived CDR1 and CDR2 are SGDLS and YYNGEE. Here the CDR3 reads CASSPQTSAADTQYF. In nucleotides, the CDR3 is TGTGCCAGCAGCCCCCAGACTAGCGCGGCAGATACGCAGTATTTT.

The rearrangement uses TRBV2 and TRBJ2-5; 13 nucleotides line up with TRBD2. Per the germline V gene, CDR1 is SNHLY and CDR2 is FYNNEI. The J segment lost 5 bases and the V segment lost 7 bases, leaving 7 bases of the junction unmatched. The CDR3 loop spans 15 amino acids. For the CDR3, the DNA is TGTGCCAGCACACTAGCGGGAGGGGGTATGGAGACCCAGTACTTC. This encodes CASTLAGGGMETQYF.

This clone came up once. The V call is TRBV6-5, the J call TRBJ2-1; TRBD2 matches at 14 bases. The CDR3 is 15 residues long. V lost 6 bases, J lost 9 bases, and 7 bases stayed unmatched. Germline CDR1 is MNHEY and CDR2 is SVGAGI. CDR3 in amino acids: CASRPGLAGATEQFF. CDR3 in DNA: TGTGCCAGCAGACCGGGACTAGCGGGAGCGACTGAGCAGTTCTTC.

J is TRBJ2-1 and V is TRBV9; 10 nucleotides align to TRBD2. CDR1 and CDR2 from the germline V gene are SGDLS and YYNGEE. V lost 0 bases to trimming and J lost 5 bases; unmatched junction nucleotides: 5. This CDR3 is 16 amino acids long. The CDR3 region has the DNA TGTGCCAGCAGCGTAGAGCGGGAGGGCCTTGACAATGAGCAGTTCTTC. Encoded protein: CASSVEREGLDNEQFF.

The V call is TRBV5-4, the J call TRBJ2-2, with TRBD2 matching over 7 bases. This CDR3 is 15 amino acids long. After removal of 1 base from V and 6 bases from J, the junction contained 6 bases not matched to a gene. Germline CDR1 SGHNT, CDR2 YYREEE (reference sequence). The CDR3 spells CASSLSGLGSGELFF. The CDR3 DNA is TGTGCCAGCAGCTTGAGCGGACTAGGCTCCGGGGAGCTGTTTTTT.

A few counts support this clone. This specimen includes other DNA sequences encoding the same CDR3. The chain is built from TRBV11-1 and TRBJ2-5; D call uncertain. Germline assignment: CDR1 SGHAT and CDR2 FQDESV (reference sequence). This CDR3 has 14 amino acids. The ends were cut back, 1 base at V and 1 base at J, with 7 bases in the middle. The CDR3 sequence is CASSLVGGQETQYF. The CDR3 DNA follows: TGTGCCAGCAGCTTAGTCGGCGGCCAAGAGACCCAGTACTTC.

This clone was seen only once. The chain is built from TRBV5-6 and TRBJ2-7; D might be TRBD2 (6 bases). The CDR3 sequence is 15 residues long. The V end lost 2 bases, the J end lost 0 bases, and 12 bases lay between the germline ends. Germline-derived CDR1 and CDR2 are SGHDT and YYEEEE. The DNA for the CDR3 is TGTGCCAGCAGCTTCCGACTAGGAAGCTCCTACGAGCAGTACTTC. Translating it yields CASSFRLGSSYEQYF.

The chain has TRBV9 and TRBJ2-2, with a possible D match to TRBD2 (6 bases). The germline V gene encodes CDR1 SGDLS and CDR2 YYNGEE. CDR3 length: 15 residues. V was shortened by 5 bases and J by 5 bases, with 16 bases between the two germline ends. CDR3 nucleotide sequence: TGTGCCAGCAGTGCCGGGGGACGTGGGACCGGGGAGCTGTTTTTT. Translating gives CASSAGGRGTGELFF. Complete variable domain (other parts from reference TRBV9 and TRBJ2-2): DSGVTQTPKHLITATGQRVTLRCSPRSGDLSVYWYQQSLDQGLQFLIQYYNGEERAKGNILERFSAQQFPDLHSELNLSSLELGDSALYFCASSAGGRGTGELFFGEGSRLTVL.

The rearrangement uses TRBV29-1 and TRBJ2-7, with a possible D match to TRBD2 (6 bases). CDR1 and CDR2 (germline): SQVTM, ANQGSEA. There are 16 residues in the CDR3. Trimming left V 4 bases short and J 1 base short, with 20 bases between. The CDR3 region has the DNA TGCAGCGTTGGCGGCCAGGGCGGGAAGTTTTCCTACGAGCAGTACTTC. It yields the protein CSVGGQGGKFSYEQYF.

The J gene is TRBJ1-2, the V gene TRBV21-1; the table's D call of TRBD1 was not tested on the DNA. TRBV21-1 is a pseudogene. This CDR3 spans 13 amino acids. This chain's CDR3 is CASSKDPGRGYTF. Here the CDR3 DNA reads TGTGCCAGCAGCAAAGACCCAGGTCGTGGCTACACCTTC.

The CDR3 nucleotides read TGTGCCAGCAGTACACGGACAGGGGTAGGCGAGCAGTACTTC. Translation: CASSTRTGVGEQYF. The gene calls are TRBV27 and TRBJ2-7, with 9 positions matching TRBD1. CDR1 and CDR2 from the germline V gene are MNHEY and SMNVEV (reference sequence). With 5 bases clipped from V and 6 bases from J, the junction kept 8 bases outside the gene matches. This CDR3 comprises 14 residues.

The rearrangement uses TRBV29-1 and TRBJ1-4, with a weak D call TRBD1 (6 bases). CDR1 SQVTM and CDR2 ANQGSEA come from the germline V gene. Trimming left V 3 bases short and J 4 bases short, with 15 bases between. CDR3 length: 15 amino acids. In nucleotides, the CDR3 is TGCAGCGTTGAGGACAGTTCGGCCCTTAATGAAAAACTGTTTTTT. It is translated as CSVEDSSALNEKLFF.

The chain links TRBV7-3 to TRBJ2-2, with a possible D match to TRBD2 (6 bases). The CDR3 length is 15 residues. V was clipped by 3 bases and J by 4 bases, with 12 bases between them. The germline V gene encodes CDR1 SGHTA and CDR2 FQGTGA. The CDR3 protein is CASSFSEGITGELFF. CDR3 bases: TGTGCCAGCAGCTTTTCGGAGGGGATCACCGGGGAGCTGTTTTTT.

V is TRBV7-6 and J is TRBJ1-1, with TRBD1 as a possible D gene (6 bases). This CDR3 spans 13 amino acids. The germline V gene has CDR1 SGHVS and CDR2 FNYEAQ. V lost 6 bases and J 3 bases, leaving 11 bases between the germline ends. This CDR3 is CASREQGDTEAFF. The DNA of the CDR3 is TGTGCCAGCAGGGAACAGGGAGACACTGAAGCTTTCTTT.

Here the CDR3 reads CASSLAGGNTGELFF. The CDR3, as DNA: TGCGCCAGCAGCTTGGCCGGGGGAAACACCGGGGAGCTGTTTTTT. The chain uses TRBV5-1 and TRBJ2-2, with TRBD2 as a possible D gene (6 bases). This CDR3 region has 15 residues. V was shortened by 0 bases and J by 2 bases, with 8 bases between the two germline ends. Germline CDR1 is SGHRS and CDR2 is YFSETQ.

The rearrangement uses TRBV28 and TRBJ2-3; 9 nucleotides line up with TRBD2. V lost 8 bases to trimming and J lost 4 bases; unmatched junction nucleotides: 7. The CDR3 runs to 14 residues. Germline V gene lookup returns CDR1 MDHEN and CDR2 SYDVKM. CDR3 in amino acids: CASVGLATPDTQYF. Here the CDR3 DNA reads TGTGCCAGCGTAGGACTAGCGACCCCAGATACGCAGTATTTT.

This sequence joins TRBV5-1 and TRBJ2-2, with 12 bases aligning to TRBD2. J was trimmed by 1 base and V by 6 bases; bases with no gene match: 7. This CDR3 comprises 17 residues. Germline CDR1 SGHRS, CDR2 YFSETQ. CDR3 nucleotide sequence: TGCGCCAGCACCCCTGGACTAGCGGGAAGGAACACCGGGGAGCTGTTTTTT. This codes for CASTPGLAGRNTGELFF.

The J gene is TRBJ2-3, the V gene TRBV7-9; 7 bases map to TRBD2. V was clipped by 3 bases and J by 4 bases; unmatched bases: 10. This CDR3 spans 16 amino acids. Germline V CDR1 and CDR2: SEHNR, FQNEAQ (reference sequence). CDR3 amino acids: CASSFRPGGFADTQYF. The CDR3 DNA follows: TGTGCCAGCAGCTTCCGGCCGGGAGGTTTCGCAGATACGCAGTATTTT.

This chain connects TRBV5-4 to TRBJ2-2, with D hard to call. V lost 2 bases and J 4 bases, leaving 9 bases between the germline ends. The CDR3 covers 14 residues. Germline V lookup: CDR1 SGHNT, CDR2 YYREEE (reference sequence). The CDR3 coding sequence is TGTGCCAGCAGCTTTACTACTTCCACCGGGGAGCTGTTTTTT. It specifies CASSFTTSTGELFF.

CDR3 sequence reads: CASSPAPGQGGEKLFF. In DNA form, the CDR3 reads TGTGCCAGCTCACCAGCGCCGGGACAGGGTGGTGAAAAACTGTTTTTT. The chain joins TRBV18 to TRBJ1-4, with 9 positions matching TRBD1. Germline CDR1 KGHSH, CDR2 LQKENI. This CDR3 is built from 16 residues. Germline trimming cut 2 bases from V and 7 bases from J; bases unmatched to any gene: 8. Supplemented by reference TRBV18 and TRBJ1-4, the full variable domain reads NAGVMQNPRHLVRRRGQEARLRCSPMKGHSHVYWYRQLPEEGLKFMVYLQKENIIDESGMPKERFSAEFPKEGPSILRIQQVVRGDSAAYFCASSPAPGQGGEKLFFGSGTQLSVL.

This clone was observed a handful of times. The chain carries TRBV27 and TRBJ2-7, with D perhaps matching TRBD2 (6 bases). This CDR3 is built from 14 residues. V was pared by 7 bases and J by 4 bases, with 17 bases between. The germline CDR1 and CDR2 sequences are MNHEY and SMNVEV (reference sequence). Written as DNA, the CDR3 is TGTGCCAGCAAGTGGGACTTGCGAAATTACGAGCAGTACTTC. The encoded protein is CASKWDLRNYEQYF.

The count of this clone is one. The chain couples TRBV19 to TRBJ2-1, with 8 positions matching TRBD1. V lost 3 bases, J lost 2 bases, and 3 bases stayed unmatched. Germline V lookup: CDR1 LNHDA, CDR2 SQIVND (reference sequence). The CDR3 totals 15 residues. The CDR3 region has the DNA TGTGCCAGTAGTATTGGACAGGGCGCCTACAATGAGCAGTTCTTC. This gives the protein CASSIGQGAYNEQFF. The full variable domain, completed using reference TRBV19 and TRBJ2-1, is DGGITQSPKYLFRKEGQNVTLSCEQNLNHDAMYWYRQDPGQGLRLIYYSQIVNDFQKGDIAEGYSVSREKKESFPLTVTSAQKNPTAFYLCASSIGQGAYNEQFFGPGTRLTVL.

The chain recombines TRBV9 with TRBJ2-7; maybe TRBD1 (6 bases). Germline CDR1 reads SGDLS; CDR2 reads YYNGEE. V lost 0 bases to trimming and J lost 6 bases, with 7 bases between them. This CDR3 has 12 residues. The CDR3 loop reads CASSVAQGEQYF. In DNA, the CDR3 is TGTGCCAGCAGCGTAGCACAGGGCGAGCAGTACTTC.